By share, the clone carrying this T cell receptor beta chain ranks as medium-sized. The data belong to a study of T-cell memory formation after mild COVID-19. TCRdb called the 5' RACE reads again in MiXCR, with one record for every CDR3 protein. The sample consists of 380,000 or so distinct CDR3 sequences, approximately 15% of them appearing once. There are 16 residues in the CDR3. Germline CDR1 SEHNR, CDR2 FQNEAQ (reference sequence). V was clipped by 7 bases and J by 0 bases, with 16 bases between them. V is TRBV7-9 and J is TRBJ2-4; no reliable D call. The sequencing sample was made of PBMCs or a T cell subset sorted from them (not recorded which). This clonotype originated in a young man who had mild COVID-19 (a few samples of this study predate the infection). Cell type and time point are not known. The CDR3 coding sequence is TGTGCCAGCACCCCTCCAGAGGAACTAGCCAAAAACATTCAGTACTTC. It codes for CASTPPEELAKNIQYF.